This TCR beta chain was sequenced for a study of breast tumors, draining lymph nodes, adjacent tissues. Whole-study results and caveats: Luminal-like breast cancer showed significantly higher tumor–nontumor repertoire similarity than basal-like. Tumor T cell lymph node origin was a supported hypothesis, not proven. Tumors had less TCR diversity than lymph nodes, more than nontumor tissue. Most tumor T cells seemingly derive from lymph node, then expand in tumor.

TCRdb analysed the multiplex PCR reads with MiXCR anew, one entry per CDR3 protein. The top ten hold around 8% of the sample, which has roughly 21,000 distinct CDR3 sequences, about 50% seen once. In regard to this clonotype: Its specificity is not known.

The CDR3 loop spans 13 amino acids. V was pared by 6 bases and J by 8 bases, with 5 bases of the junction left unmatched. Germline V CDR1 and CDR2: MNHEY, SVGAGI. V is TRBV6-5 and J is TRBJ2-1; TRBD2 matches at 9 bases. The source of this sequence is a female donor with breast cancer. Some clones in this sample may be carry-over from other donors' samples. Sequenced: breast tumor tissue. CDR3 sequence (DNA): TGTGCCAGCAGCTTTAGCGGGAGCGATGAGCAGTTCTTC. This codes for CASSFSGSDEQFF.